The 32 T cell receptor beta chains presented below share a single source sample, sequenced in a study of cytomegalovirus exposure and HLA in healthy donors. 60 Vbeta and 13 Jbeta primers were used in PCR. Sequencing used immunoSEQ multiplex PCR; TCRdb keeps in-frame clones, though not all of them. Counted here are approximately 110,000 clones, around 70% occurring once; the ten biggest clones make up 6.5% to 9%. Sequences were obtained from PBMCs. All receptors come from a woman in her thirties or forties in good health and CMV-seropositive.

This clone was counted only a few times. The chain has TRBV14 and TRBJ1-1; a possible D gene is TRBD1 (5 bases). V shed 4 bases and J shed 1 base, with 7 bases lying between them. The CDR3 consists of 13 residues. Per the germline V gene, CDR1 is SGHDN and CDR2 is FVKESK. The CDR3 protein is CASSRQGNTEAFF. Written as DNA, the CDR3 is TGTGCCAGCAGCCGGCAGGGGAACACTGAAGCTTTCTTT.

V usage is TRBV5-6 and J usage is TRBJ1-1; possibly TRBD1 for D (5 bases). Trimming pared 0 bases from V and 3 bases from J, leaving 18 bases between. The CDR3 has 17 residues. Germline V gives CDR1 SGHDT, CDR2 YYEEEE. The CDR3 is CASSLGWGGSRHTEAFF. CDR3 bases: TGTGCCAGCAGCTTGGGTTGGGGGGGTTCTCGGCACACTGAAGCTTTCTTT.

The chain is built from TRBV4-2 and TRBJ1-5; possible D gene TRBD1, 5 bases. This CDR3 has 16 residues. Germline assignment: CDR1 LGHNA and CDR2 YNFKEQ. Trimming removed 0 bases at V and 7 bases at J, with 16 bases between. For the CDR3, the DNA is TGTGCCAGCAGCCAAGAGGGAGGGGCGGCCGGACAGCCCCAGCATTTT. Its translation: CASSQEGGAAGQPQHF.

CDR3: CASSLWTGDEAFF. The CDR3 DNA reads TGTGCCAGCAGCTTGTGGACAGGGGATGAAGCTTTCTTT. The V call is TRBV7-2, the J call TRBJ1-1, with 9 bases that match TRBD1. The CDR3 is 13 residues long. In germline, CDR1 is SGHTA, CDR2 FQGNSA. V lost 3 bases and J lost 7; bases outside the gene matches: 3.

The CDR3 DNA reads as TGTGCCAGCAGCTCAACAACTCGGAGGGACACTGAAGCTTTCTTT. Translation gives CASSSTTRRDTEAFF. The V gene is TRBV7-2, the J gene TRBJ1-1; no firm D call. The CDR3 extends over 15 amino acids. In germline, CDR1 is SGHTA, CDR2 FQGNSA. The V end lost 4 bases, the J end lost 3 bases, and 15 bases lay between the germline ends.

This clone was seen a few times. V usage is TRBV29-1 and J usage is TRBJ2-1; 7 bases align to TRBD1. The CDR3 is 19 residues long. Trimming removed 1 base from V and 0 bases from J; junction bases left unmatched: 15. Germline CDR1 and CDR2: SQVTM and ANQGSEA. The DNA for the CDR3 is TGCAGCGTTGAAGGCGCCCCCTACGGGACAGCTGACTCCTACAATGAGCAGTTCTTC. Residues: CSVEGAPYGTADSYNEQFF.

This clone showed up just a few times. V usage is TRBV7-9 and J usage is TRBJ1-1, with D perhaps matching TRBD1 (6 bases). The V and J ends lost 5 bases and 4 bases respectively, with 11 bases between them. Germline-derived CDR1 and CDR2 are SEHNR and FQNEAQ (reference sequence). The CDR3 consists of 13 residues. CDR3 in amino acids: CASSPEGGTEAFF. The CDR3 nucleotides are TGTGCCAGCAGCCCTGAAGGGGGCACTGAAGCTTTCTTT.

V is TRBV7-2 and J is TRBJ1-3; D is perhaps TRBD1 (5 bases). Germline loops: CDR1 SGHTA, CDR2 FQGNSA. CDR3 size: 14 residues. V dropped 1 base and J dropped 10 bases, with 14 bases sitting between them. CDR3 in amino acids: CASSLVVSTGTIYF. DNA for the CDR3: TGTGCCAGCAGCTTAGTGGTTTCAACAGGAACCATATATTTT.

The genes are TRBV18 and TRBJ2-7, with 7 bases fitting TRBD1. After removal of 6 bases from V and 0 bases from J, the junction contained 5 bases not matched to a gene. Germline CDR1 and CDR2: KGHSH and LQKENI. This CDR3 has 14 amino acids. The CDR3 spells CASSQGVSSYEQYF. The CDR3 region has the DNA TGTGCCAGCTCCCAGGGGGTTAGCTCCTACGAGCAGTACTTC.

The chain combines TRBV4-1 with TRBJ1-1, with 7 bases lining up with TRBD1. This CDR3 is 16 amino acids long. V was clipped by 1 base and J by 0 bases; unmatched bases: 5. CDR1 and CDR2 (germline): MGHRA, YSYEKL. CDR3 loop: CASSQAQQGLNTEAFF. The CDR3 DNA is TGCGCCAGCAGCCAAGCCCAACAGGGGCTGAACACTGAAGCTTTCTTT.

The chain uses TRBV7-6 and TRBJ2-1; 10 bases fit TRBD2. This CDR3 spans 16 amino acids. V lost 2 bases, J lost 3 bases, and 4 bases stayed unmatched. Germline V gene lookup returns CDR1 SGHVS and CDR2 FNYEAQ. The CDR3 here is CASSLSGGAYYNEQFF. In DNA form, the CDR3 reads TGTGCCAGCAGCTTAAGCGGGGGGGCCTACTACAATGAGCAGTTCTTC.

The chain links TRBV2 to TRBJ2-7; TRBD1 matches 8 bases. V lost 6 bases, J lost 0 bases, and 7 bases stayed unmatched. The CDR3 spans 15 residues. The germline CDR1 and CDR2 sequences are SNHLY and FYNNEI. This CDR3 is CASSGDRWSSYEQYF. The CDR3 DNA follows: TGTGCCAGCAGCGGGGACAGGTGGAGCTCCTACGAGCAGTACTTC. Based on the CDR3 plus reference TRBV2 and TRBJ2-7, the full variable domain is EPEVTQTPSHQVTQMGQEVILRCVPISNHLYFYWYRQILGQKVEFLVSFYNNEISEKSEIFDDQFSVERPDGSNFTLKIRSTKLEDSAMYFCASSGDRWSSYEQYFGPGTRLTVT.

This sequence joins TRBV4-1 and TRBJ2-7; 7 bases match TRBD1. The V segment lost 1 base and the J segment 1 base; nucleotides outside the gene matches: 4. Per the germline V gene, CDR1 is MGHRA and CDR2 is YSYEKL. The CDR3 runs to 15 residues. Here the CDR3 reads CASSQGARGSYEQYF. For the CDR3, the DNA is TGCGCCAGCAGCCAAGGAGCCAGGGGGTCCTACGAGCAGTACTTC.

The CDR3 coding sequence is TGTGCCAGTAGTATACGGGGCAGGGGGCGGCCGGGGCTCGGTTCACCCCTCCACTTT. Translated: CASSIRGRGRPGLGSPLHF. This rearrangement joins TRBV19 to TRBJ1-6, with TRBD1 matching 8 bases. The trim removed 2 bases at V and 9 bases at J, leaving 18 bases unmatched. The length of the CDR3 is 19 residues. Germline V CDR1 and CDR2: LNHDA, SQIVND (reference sequence).

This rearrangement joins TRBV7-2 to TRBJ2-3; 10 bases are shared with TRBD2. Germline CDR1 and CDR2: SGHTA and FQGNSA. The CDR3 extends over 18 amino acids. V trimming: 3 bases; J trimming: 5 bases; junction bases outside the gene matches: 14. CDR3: CASSFYSNSGGAKDTQYF. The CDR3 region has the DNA TGTGCCAGCAGCTTTTATAGTAACAGCGGGGGGGCAAAAGATACGCAGTATTTT.

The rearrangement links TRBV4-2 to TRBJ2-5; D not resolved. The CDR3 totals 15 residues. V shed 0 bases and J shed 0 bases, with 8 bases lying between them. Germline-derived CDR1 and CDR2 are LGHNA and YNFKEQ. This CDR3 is CASSQDSRNQETQYF. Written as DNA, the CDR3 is TGTGCCAGCAGCCAAGACAGTCGAAACCAAGAGACCCAGTACTTC.

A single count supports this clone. CDR3 sequence reads: CASSVSNRGDEQYF. CDR3 nucleotide sequence: TGTGCCAGCAGCGTCTCGAACAGGGGGGACGAGCAGTACTTC. The genes are TRBV9 and TRBJ2-7, with TRBD1 identical over 8 bases. This CDR3 has 14 residues. After removal of 2 bases from V and 5 bases from J, the junction contained 6 bases not matched to a gene. Per the germline V gene, CDR1 is SGDLS and CDR2 is YYNGEE.

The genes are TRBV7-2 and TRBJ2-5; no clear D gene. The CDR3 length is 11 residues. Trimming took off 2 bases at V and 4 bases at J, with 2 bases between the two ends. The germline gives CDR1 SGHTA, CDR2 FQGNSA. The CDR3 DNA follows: TGTGCCAGCAGCTTACTAGAGACCCAGTACTTC. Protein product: CASSLLETQYF.

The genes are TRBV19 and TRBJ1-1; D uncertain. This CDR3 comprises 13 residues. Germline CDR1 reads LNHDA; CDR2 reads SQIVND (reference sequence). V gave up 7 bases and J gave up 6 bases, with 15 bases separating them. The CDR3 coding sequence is TGTGCCAGTAACGGGCGGGGTATCGCTGAAGCTTTCTTT. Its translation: CASNGRGIAEAFF.

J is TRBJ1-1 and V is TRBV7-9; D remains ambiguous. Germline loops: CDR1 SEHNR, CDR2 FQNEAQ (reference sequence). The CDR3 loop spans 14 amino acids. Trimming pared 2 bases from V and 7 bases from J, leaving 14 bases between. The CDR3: CASSLIDPTGEAFF. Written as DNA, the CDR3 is TGTGCCAGCAGCTTAATCGACCCGACGGGTGAAGCTTTCTTT.

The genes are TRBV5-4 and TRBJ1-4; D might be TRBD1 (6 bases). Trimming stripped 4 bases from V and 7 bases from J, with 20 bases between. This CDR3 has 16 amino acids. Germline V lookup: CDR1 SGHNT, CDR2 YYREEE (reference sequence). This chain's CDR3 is CASSPGWAGAGEKLFF. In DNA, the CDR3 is TGTGCCAGCAGCCCTGGGTGGGCAGGGGCGGGTGAAAAACTGTTTTTT.

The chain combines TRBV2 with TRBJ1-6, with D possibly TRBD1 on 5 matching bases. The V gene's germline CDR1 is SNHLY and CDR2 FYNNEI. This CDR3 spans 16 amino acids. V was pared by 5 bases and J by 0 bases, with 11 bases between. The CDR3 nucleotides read TGTGCCAGCAGTAGACAGAAGAGCTCCTATAATTCACCCCTCCACTTT. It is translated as CASSRQKSSYNSPLHF.

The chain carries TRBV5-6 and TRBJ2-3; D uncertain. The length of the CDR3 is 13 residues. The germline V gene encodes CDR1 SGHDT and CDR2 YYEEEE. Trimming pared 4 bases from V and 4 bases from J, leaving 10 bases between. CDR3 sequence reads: CASSHQKSDTQYF. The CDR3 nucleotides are TGTGCCAGCAGCCATCAGAAGTCAGATACGCAGTATTTT.

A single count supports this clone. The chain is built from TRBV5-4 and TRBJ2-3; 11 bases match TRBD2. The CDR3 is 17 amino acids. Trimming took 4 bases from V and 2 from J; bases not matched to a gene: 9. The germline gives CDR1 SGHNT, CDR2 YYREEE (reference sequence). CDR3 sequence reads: CASSAYSGGADTDTQYF. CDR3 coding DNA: TGTGCCAGCAGCGCCTATAGCGGGGGGGCTGACACAGATACGCAGTATTTT. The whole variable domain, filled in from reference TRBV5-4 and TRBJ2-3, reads ETGVTQSPTHLIKTRGQQVTLRCSSQSGHNTVSWYQQALGQGPQFIFQYYREEENGRGNFPPRFSGLQFPNYSSELNVNALELDDSALYLCASSAYSGGADTDTQYFGPGTRLTVL.

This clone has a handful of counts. The CDR3 here is CASSIGGTGGYEQYF. In nucleotides, the CDR3 is TGTGCCAGTAGTATAGGCGGGACAGGGGGCTACGAGCAGTACTTC. The V and J genes are TRBV19 and TRBJ2-7; 11 nucleotides line up with TRBD1. V shed 1 base, J shed 3 bases, and the junction held 2 bases outside the gene matches. Germline loops: CDR1 LNHDA, CDR2 SQIVND (reference sequence). The CDR3 contains 15 residues.

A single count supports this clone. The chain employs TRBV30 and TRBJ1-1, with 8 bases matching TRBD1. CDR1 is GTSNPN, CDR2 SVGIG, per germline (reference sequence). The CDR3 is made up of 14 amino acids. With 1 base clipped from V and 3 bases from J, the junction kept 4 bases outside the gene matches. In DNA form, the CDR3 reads TGTGCCTGGAGTGCGGACAGGGCGGACACTGAAGCTTTCTTT. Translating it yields CAWSADRADTEAFF. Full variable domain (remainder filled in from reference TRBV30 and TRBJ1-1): SQTIHQWPATLVQPVGSPLSLECTVEGTSNPNLYWYRQAAGRGLQLLFYSVGIGQISSEVPQNLSASRPQDRQFILSSKKLLLSDSGFYLCAWSADRADTEAFFGQGTRLTVV.

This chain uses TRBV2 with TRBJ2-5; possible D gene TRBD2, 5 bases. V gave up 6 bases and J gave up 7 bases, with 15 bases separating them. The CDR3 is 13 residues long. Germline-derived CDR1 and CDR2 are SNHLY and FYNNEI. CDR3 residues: CASSGDLRVTQYF. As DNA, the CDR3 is TGTGCCAGCAGCGGGGATCTCCGAGTGACCCAGTACTTC. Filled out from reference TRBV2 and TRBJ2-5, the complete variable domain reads EPEVTQTPSHQVTQMGQEVILRCVPISNHLYFYWYRQILGQKVEFLVSFYNNEISEKSEIFDDQFSVERPDGSNFTLKIRSTKLEDSAMYFCASSGDLRVTQYFGPGTRLLVL.

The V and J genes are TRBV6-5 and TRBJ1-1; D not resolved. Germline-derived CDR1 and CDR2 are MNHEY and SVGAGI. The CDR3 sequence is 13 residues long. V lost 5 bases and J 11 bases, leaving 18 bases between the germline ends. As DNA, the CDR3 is TGTGCCAGCAGTCCCCCCATGGGCCCGGTGGCTTTCTTT. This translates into CASSPPMGPVAFF.

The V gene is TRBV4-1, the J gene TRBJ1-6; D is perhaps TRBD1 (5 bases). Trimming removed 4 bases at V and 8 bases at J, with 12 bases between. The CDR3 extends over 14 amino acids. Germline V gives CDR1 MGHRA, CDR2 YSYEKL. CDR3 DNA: TGCGCCAGCAGCCTTGGGACTGCCGATTCACCCCTCCACTTT. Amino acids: CASSLGTADSPLHF.

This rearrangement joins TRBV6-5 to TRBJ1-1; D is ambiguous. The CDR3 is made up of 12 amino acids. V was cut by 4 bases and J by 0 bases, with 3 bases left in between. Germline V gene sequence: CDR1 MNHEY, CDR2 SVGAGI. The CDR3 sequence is CASSSVNTEAFF. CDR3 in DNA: TGTGCCAGCAGTTCCGTGAACACTGAAGCTTTCTTT.

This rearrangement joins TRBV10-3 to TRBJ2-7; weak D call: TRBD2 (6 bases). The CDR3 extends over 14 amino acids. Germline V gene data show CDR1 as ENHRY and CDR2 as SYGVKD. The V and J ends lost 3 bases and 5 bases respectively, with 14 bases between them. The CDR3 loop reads CAISDRGGGNEQYF. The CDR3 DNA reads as TGTGCCATCAGTGACCGTGGGGGAGGCAACGAGCAGTACTTC.

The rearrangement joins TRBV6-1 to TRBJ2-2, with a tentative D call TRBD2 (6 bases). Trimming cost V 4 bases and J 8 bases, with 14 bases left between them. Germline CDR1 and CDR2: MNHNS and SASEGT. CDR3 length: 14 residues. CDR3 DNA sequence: TGTGCCAGCAGTGCCTCGGCCGGGGGAGGGGAGCTGTTTTTT. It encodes CASSASAGGGELFF.